This T cell receptor beta chain was found in a study of CD8 T cells in Susac syndrome. Germline CDR1 and CDR2: DFQATT and SNEGSKA (reference sequence). The J segment lost 4 bases and the V segment lost 6 bases, leaving 10 bases of the junction unmatched. The CDR3 consists of 15 residues. Random hexamers were used to reverse transcribe the RNA input (roughly 0.5 to 1 ug). TCRdb independently ran MiXCR on the immunoSEQ multiplex PCR reads; one entry per CDR3 protein. Of approximately 180,000 distinct CDR3 sequences in the sample, more than 85% were seen once. V gene TRBV20-1 combines with J gene TRBJ1-5; 9 bases match TRBD1. The specimen was CD4+ T cells from PBMCs. The TCR comes from a human donor with Susac syndrome. CDR3 residues: CSADRTGDGNQPQHF. In DNA, the CDR3 is TGCAGTGCCGATAGGACAGGGGACGGGAATCAGCCCCAGCATTTT.